The 6 T cell receptor beta chains given below trace back to one sample, sequenced in a study of metastatic and nonmetastatic thyroid tumors (dated by TCRdb to the early 2020s). Before undergoing thyroid surgery, none of the patients had been given any kind of treatment. The library was obtained by PCR. The instrument was an Illumina HiSeq 4000. TCRdb trimmed public reads at Q25 via fastp, called clones via MiXCR and kept in-frame beta chains. The sample includes 30,000 or so clones, with around 32% observed a single time. The ten top clones hold roughly 32% of the sample. The sequencing sample was made of blood. The receptors were gathered from a female donor with papillary thyroid cancer or a benign thyroid nodule (not recorded which). Some clones in this sample may be carry-over from other donors' samples.

There are many counts of this clone. This chain joins TRBV7-2 and TRBJ2-7; TRBD1 matches 7 bases. The ends lost 4 bases at V and 4 bases at J; junction bases unmatched: 7. This CDR3 is 14 amino acids long. The germline V gene encodes CDR1 SGHTA and CDR2 FQGNSA. CDR3 nucleotides: TGTGCCAGCAGCTCCCAAAACAGGGGTTACGAGCAGTACTTC. Translation gives CASSSQNRGYEQYF.

This clone has at least ten counts. The chain links TRBV11-2 to TRBJ1-3; D may be TRBD1 (6 bases). V was cut by 10 bases and J by 4 bases, with 17 bases left in between. Germline CDR1 SGHAT, CDR2 FQNNGV. CDR3 length equals 14 residues. As DNA, the CDR3 is TGTGCCACAAAGGGACAAATTGCAGGAAACACCATATATTTT. Its translation is CATKGQIAGNTIYF.

This clone was counted between two and nine times. At one boundary the junction diverges from the germline segment, which might be a read error. The CDR3 DNA reads as TGTGCCACCAGCAGAGATTCGTCAGGCACTGAAGCTAACTTT. The encoded protein is CATSRDSSGTEANF. The chain carries TRBV15 and TRBJ1-1, with D unresolved. The germline V gene has CDR1 LNHNV and CDR2 YYDKDF (reference sequence). This CDR3 contains 14 residues.

For this clone: The same CDR3 also results from other DNA sequences found in this sample. The rearrangement uses TRBV5-4 and TRBJ2-5, with D perhaps being TRBD1 or TRBD2 (5 bases each). This CDR3 spans 14 amino acids. The germline gives CDR1 SGHNT, CDR2 YYREEE (reference sequence). Trimming removed 5 bases from V and 1 base from J, with 12 bases in between. CDR3 DNA sequence: TGTGCCAGCAGTCCTGGGGGTCTCCAAGAGACCCAGTACTTC. Translating it yields CASSPGGLQETQYF.

This clone appeared many times. The chain links TRBV20-1 to TRBJ1-5; possible D gene TRBD1, 6 bases. The CDR3 is 14 amino acids. The ends were cut back, 1 base at V and 7 bases at J, with 14 bases in the middle. Germline CDR1 DFQATT, CDR2 SNEGSKA (reference sequence). This CDR3 is CSARGGQSGQPQHF. Here the CDR3 DNA reads TGCAGTGCTAGAGGAGGACAGTCGGGGCAGCCCCAGCATTTT.

The chain combines TRBV20-1 with TRBJ2-3; D possibly matches TRBD1 or TRBD2 (5 bases each). CDR1 DFQATT and CDR2 SNEGSKA come from the germline V gene (reference sequence). Trimming removed 6 bases from V and 0 bases from J, with 10 bases in between. The CDR3 loop spans 13 amino acids. The CDR3 is CSAGTDSTDTQYF. The CDR3, as DNA: TGCAGTGCCGGGACGGATAGCACAGATACGCAGTATTTT.